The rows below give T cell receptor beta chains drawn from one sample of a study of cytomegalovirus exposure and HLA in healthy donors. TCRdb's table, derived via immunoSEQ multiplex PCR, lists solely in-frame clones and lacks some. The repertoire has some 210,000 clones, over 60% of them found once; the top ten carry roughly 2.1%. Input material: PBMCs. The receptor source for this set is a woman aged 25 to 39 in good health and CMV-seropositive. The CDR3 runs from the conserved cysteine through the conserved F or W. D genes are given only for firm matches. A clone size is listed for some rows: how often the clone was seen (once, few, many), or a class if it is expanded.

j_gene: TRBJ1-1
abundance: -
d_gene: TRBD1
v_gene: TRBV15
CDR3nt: TGTGCCACCAGCCGAGAAGTCAGGGGGGCTGAAGCTTTCTTT
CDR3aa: CATSREVRGAEAFF

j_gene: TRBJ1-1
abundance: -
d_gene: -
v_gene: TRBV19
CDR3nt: TGTGCCAGTAGTTACCTTCGACAGCCGAACACTGAAGCTTTCTTT
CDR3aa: CASSYLRQPNTEAFF

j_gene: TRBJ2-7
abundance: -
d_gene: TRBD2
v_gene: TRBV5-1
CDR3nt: TGCGCCAGCAGACTGGAGGGGAGGGCCTTGGAGCAGTACTTC
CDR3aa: CASRLEGRALEQYF

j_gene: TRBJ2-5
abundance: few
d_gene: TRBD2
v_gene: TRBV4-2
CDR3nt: TGTGCCAGCAGCCCGACAGGACTAGCAGAGACCCAGTACTTC
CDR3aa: CASSPTGLAETQYF

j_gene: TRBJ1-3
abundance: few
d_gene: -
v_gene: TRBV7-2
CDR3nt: TGTGCCAGCAGCCCTTGGACCGACAGTCCTGGAAACACCATATATTTT
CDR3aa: CASSPWTDSPGNTIYF

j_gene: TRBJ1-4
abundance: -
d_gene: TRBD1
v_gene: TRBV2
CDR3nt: TGTGCCAGCGCGCCGGGACAGGGGAATGAAAAACTGTTTTTT
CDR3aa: CASAPGQGNEKLFF

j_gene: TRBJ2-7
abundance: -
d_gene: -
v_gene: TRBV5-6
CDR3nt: TGTGCCAGCAGCCGGGGAACCTACGAGCAGTACTTC
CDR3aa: CASSRGTYEQYF

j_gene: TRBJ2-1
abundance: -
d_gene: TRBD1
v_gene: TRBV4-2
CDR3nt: TGTGCCAGCAGCCAACCGACCGGGACAGGGGATGTCAATGAGCAGTTCTTC
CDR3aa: CASSQPTGTGDVNEQFF

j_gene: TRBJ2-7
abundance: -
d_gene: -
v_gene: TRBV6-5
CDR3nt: TGTGCCAGCAGTTACGGGGGCTCGAGGGAGCAGTACTTC
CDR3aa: CASSYGGSREQYF

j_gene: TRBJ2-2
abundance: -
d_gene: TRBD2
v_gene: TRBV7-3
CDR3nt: TGTGCCAGCAGCGCCTTGACTAGCGGACCCACCGGGGAGCTGTTTTTT
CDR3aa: CASSALTSGPTGELFF

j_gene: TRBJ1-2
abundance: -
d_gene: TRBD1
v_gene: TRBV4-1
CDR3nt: TGCGCCAGCAGCCAAGACCGGACAGGTACTAACTATGGCTACACCTTC
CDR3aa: CASSQDRTGTNYGYTF

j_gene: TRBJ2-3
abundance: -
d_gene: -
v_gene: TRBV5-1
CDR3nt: TGCGCCAGCAGCTTAGGCCCAGAGGCCCTCAGCACAGATACGCAGTATTTT
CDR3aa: CASSLGPEALSTDTQYF

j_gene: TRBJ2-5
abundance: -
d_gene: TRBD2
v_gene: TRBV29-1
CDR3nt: TGCAGCGCACCTGCGGGGGGCTTATGGGAGACCCAGTACTTC
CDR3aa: CSAPAGGLWETQYF

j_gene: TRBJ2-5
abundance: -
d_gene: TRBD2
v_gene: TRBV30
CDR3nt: TGTGCCTGGAGTCTGTCCGGGACTAGTTGGGAGACCCAGTACTTC
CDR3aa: CAWSLSGTSWETQYF

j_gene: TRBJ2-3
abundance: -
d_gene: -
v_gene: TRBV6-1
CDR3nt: TGTGCCAGCATGGGGGAGGGGGGGTCAGATACGCAGTATTTT
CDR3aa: CASMGEGGSDTQYF

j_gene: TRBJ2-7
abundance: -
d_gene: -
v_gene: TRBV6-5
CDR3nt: TGTGCCAGCAGTTACTTTGGAGGACTAAGGGGGGGACTTTACTTC
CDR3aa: CASSYFGGLRGGLYF

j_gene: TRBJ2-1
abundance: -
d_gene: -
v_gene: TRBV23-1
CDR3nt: TGCGCCAGCAGTTTCAGGGGTTACAATGAGCAGTTCTTC
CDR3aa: CASSFRGYNEQFF

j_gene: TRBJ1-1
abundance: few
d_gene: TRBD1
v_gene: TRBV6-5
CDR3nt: TGTGCCAGCAGAACAGGGGGCACTGAAGCTTTCTTT
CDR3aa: CASRTGGTEAFF

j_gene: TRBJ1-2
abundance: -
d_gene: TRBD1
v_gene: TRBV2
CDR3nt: TGTGCCAGCAGACTCCGACAGGGGGGCTATGGCTACACCTTC
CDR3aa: CASRLRQGGYGYTF

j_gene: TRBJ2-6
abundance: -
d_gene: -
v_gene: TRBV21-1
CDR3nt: TGTGCCAGCAGCAAAAGGGGGGACAGGAGCTCTGGGGCCAACGTCCTGACTTTC
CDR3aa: CASSKRGDRSSGANVLTF

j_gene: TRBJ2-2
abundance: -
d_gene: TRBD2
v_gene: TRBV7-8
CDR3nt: TGTGCCAGCAGCTTAGATAGCGGGATAGCTGCCGGGGAGCTGTTTTTT
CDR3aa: CASSLDSGIAAGELFF

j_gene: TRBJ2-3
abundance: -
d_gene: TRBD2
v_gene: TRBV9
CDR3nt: TGTGCCAGCAGCGTAGTAGCGGGGGCTTTCACAGATACGCAGTATTTT
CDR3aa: CASSVVAGAFTDTQYF

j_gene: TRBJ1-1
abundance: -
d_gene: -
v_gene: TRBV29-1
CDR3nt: TGCAGCGCAACACAGGGGAACACTGAAGCTTTCTTT
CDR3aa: CSATQGNTEAFF

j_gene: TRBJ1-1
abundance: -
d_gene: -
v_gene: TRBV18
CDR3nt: TGTGCCAGCTCACCGGCGGGGTGGACTGAAGCTTTCTTT
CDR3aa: CASSPAGWTEAFF

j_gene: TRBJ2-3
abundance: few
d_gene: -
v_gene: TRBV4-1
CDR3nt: TGCGCCAGCAACAGGGTGTTAACCTCCCTGGATACGCAGTATTTT
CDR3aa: CASNRVLTSLDTQYF

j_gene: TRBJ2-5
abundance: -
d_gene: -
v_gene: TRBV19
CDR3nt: TGTGCCACCAGTGGAGGATGTACCCAGTACTTC
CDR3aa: CATSGGCTQYF

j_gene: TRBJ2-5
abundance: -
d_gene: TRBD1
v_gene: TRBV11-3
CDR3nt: TGTGCCAGCAGCGAAACCGGGACAGGCGGGGAGACCCAGTACTTC
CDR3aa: CASSETGTGGETQYF

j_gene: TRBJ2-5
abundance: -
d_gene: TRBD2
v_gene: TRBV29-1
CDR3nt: TGCAGCGTGGCCGCGACTAGCGGGGGGGGAGAGACCCAGTACTTC
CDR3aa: CSVAATSGGGETQYF

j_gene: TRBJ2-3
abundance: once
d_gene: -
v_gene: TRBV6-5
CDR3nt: TGTGCCAGCAGACCAGGGGGCACAGATACGCAGTATTTT
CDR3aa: CASRPGGTDTQYF

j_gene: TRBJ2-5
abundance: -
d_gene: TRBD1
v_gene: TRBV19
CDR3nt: TGTGCCAGTAGTCGACAGGGACAAGAGACCCAGTACTTC
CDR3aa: CASSRQGQETQYF

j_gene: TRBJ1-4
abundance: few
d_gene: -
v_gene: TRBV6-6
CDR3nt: TGTGCCAGCAGGACGTGGCGCGGGTCCCATGAAAAACTGTTTTTT
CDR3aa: CASRTWRGSHEKLFF

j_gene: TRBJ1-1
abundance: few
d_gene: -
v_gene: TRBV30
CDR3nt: TGTGCCTGGAGTGACAACAGGGAAACTGAAGCTTTCTTT
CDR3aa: CAWSDNRETEAFF

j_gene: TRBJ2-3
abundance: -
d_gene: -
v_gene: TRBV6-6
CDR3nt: TGTGCCAGCAGACGGGACTCCACAGATACGCAGTATTTT
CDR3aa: CASRRDSTDTQYF